This T cell receptor (beta chain) appears in the sequencing data of a study of Graves' ophthalmopathy and Graves' hyperthyroidism. Study background: Peripheral blood sampling preceded any treatment and occurred at initial diagnosis.

Using RNA transcripts, the TCR beta CDR3 regions were amplified. HTBI primers served in a first-round RT-PCR, which a second-round multiplex PCR followed. From the multiplex PCR reads, TCRdb called clonotypes with MiXCR, one entry per CDR3 protein. The sample holds some 350,000 distinct CDR3 sequences; roughly a sixth are singletons and the top ten take 2% to 2.5%. This clonotype has a count of ten or more. The V gene's germline CDR1 is DFQATT and CDR2 SNEGSKA (reference sequence). V lost 1 base to trimming and J lost 5 bases; unmatched junction nucleotides: 12. CDR3 length: 18 amino acids. The TCR comes from an adult woman with stable Graves' hyperthyroidism. The sample taken for sequencing was peripheral blood. The V call is TRBV20-1, the J call TRBJ2-7, with TRBD2 identical over 15 bases. CDR3 sequence reads: CSARGPMGLAGGGDEQYF. CDR3 bases: TGCAGTGCTAGAGGCCCCATGGGACTAGCGGGAGGAGGAGACGAGCAGTACTTC.